The 32 T cell receptor beta chains below come from one sample, sequenced in a study of blood T cell repertoires in COVID-19. The assay was immunoSEQ multiplex PCR, and TCRdb's table has in-frame clones only and misses some. Altogether around 170,000 clones are present, under 90% being singletons, with the ten largest covering 10% to 15%. Sequenced: PBMCs or T cells enriched from blood (not recorded which). The source is a man in his forties or fifties who had recovered from COVID-19.

This clone has just one count. The rearrangement uses TRBV28 and TRBJ1-2, with 12 bases that match TRBD1. V lost 5 bases to trimming and J lost 10 bases; unmatched junction nucleotides: 17. The CDR3 is 17 residues long. Germline lookup yields CDR1 MDHEN and CDR2 SYDVKM. The chain's CDR3 is CASSRGTGGGRMSDYTF. The CDR3 DNA sequence: TGTGCCAGCAGTAGGGGGACAGGGGGCGGTAGGATGAGCGACTACACCTTC.

This chain uses TRBV18 with TRBJ1-5; 7 nucleotides match TRBD1. J was trimmed by 2 bases and V by 1 base; bases with no gene match: 2. CDR3 length: 15 residues. Germline loops: CDR1 KGHSH, CDR2 LQKENI. Here the CDR3 reads CASSPQTGGNQPQHF. Written as DNA, the CDR3 is TGTGCCAGCTCACCACAAACAGGGGGCAATCAGCCCCAGCATTTT.

The count of this clone is one. The gene calls are TRBV9 and TRBJ1-1; D gene uncertain. The germline V and J ends were trimmed by 2 bases and 0 bases, with 17 bases remaining between them. The CDR3 is 17 residues long. Per germline, CDR1 SGDLS and CDR2 YYNGEE. CDR3 region: CASSVIPFNSMNTEAFF. CDR3 DNA sequence: TGTGCCAGCAGCGTGATTCCATTTAATTCTATGAACACTGAAGCTTTCTTT. The full variable domain, rest sourced from reference TRBV9 and TRBJ1-1, is DSGVTQTPKHLITATGQRVTLRCSPRSGDLSVYWYQQSLDQGLQFLIQYYNGEERAKGNILERFSAQQFPDLHSELNLSSLELGDSALYFCASSVIPFNSMNTEAFFGQGTRLTVV.

The chain uses TRBV6-5 and TRBJ2-2; perhaps TRBD1 as D (6 bases). The V end lost 11 bases, the J end lost 2 bases, and 12 bases lay between the germline ends. Germline CDR1 MNHEY, CDR2 SVGAGI. The CDR3 totals 13 residues. The CDR3 is CAQGPGNTGELFF. Written as DNA, the CDR3 is TGTGCCCAGGGGCCCGGAAACACCGGGGAGCTGTTTTTT.

The chain recombines TRBV5-1 with TRBJ1-6, with D possibly TRBD1 on 5 matching bases. The germline gives CDR1 SGHRS, CDR2 YFSETQ. V lost 0 bases, J lost 9 bases, and 10 bases lay in between. CDR3 length: 14 residues. The CDR3 reads CASSLAGQGSPLHF. In DNA, the CDR3 is TGCGCCAGCAGCTTGGCAGGGCAGGGTTCACCCCTCCACTTT.

CDR3 loop: CASSQVNQGNYGYTF. In DNA form, the CDR3 reads TGCGCCAGCAGCCAAGTGAATCAGGGAAACTATGGCTACACCTTC. V is TRBV4-3 and J is TRBJ1-2, with D maybe TRBD1 (5 bases). CDR1 and CDR2 from the germline V gene are LGHNA and YSLEER. This CDR3 contains 15 residues. The V and J ends lost 1 base and 2 bases respectively, with 11 bases between them.

This clone occurred once. The V gene is TRBV4-2, the J gene TRBJ1-1; D is undetermined. Trimming removed 1 base at V and 0 bases at J, with 9 bases between. This CDR3 region has 15 residues. CDR1 LGHNA and CDR2 YNFKEQ come from the germline V gene. The CDR3 sequence is CASSQVQHMNTEAFF. CDR3 DNA: TGTGCCAGCAGCCAAGTCCAACATATGAACACTGAAGCTTTCTTT.

The V and J genes are TRBV5-1 and TRBJ1-5, with D perhaps matching TRBD1 (6 bases). V was shortened by 1 base and J by 0 bases, with 8 bases between the two germline ends. From germline, CDR1 is SGHRS and CDR2 YFSETQ. The CDR3 spans 15 residues. The CDR3 loop reads CASSLLGGSNQPQHF. The CDR3 DNA reads as TGCGCCAGCAGCTTGTTAGGGGGTAGCAATCAGCCCCAGCATTTT.

The rearrangement joins TRBV19 to TRBJ1-2, with a weak D call TRBD1 (5 bases). V was pared by 5 bases and J by 4 bases, with 8 bases between. Germline assignment: CDR1 LNHDA and CDR2 SQIVND (reference sequence). This CDR3 is 12 amino acids long. CDR3 amino acids: CASSQTAYGYTF. CDR3 in DNA: TGTGCCAGTAGTCAGACAGCCTATGGCTACACCTTC.

V gene TRBV6-5 combines with J gene TRBJ1-1; tentatively, D is TRBD1 (5 bases). Germline-derived CDR1 and CDR2 are MNHEY and SVGAGI. This CDR3 contains 13 residues. Trimming shortened V by 5 bases and J by 1 base, and 8 bases separated the two germline ends. CDR3: CASSRGQNTEAFF. The CDR3 DNA reads TGTGCCAGCAGTAGGGGCCAGAACACTGAAGCTTTCTTT.

The chain employs TRBV20-1 and TRBJ2-7; possibly TRBD1 for D (6 bases). Germline assignment: CDR1 DFQATT and CDR2 SNEGSKA (reference sequence). V lost 3 bases to trimming and J lost 2 bases, with 14 bases between them. CDR3 length equals 14 residues. The CDR3 sequence is CSASADRFAYEQYF. The CDR3 nucleotides read TGCAGTGCTAGTGCCGACAGGTTCGCCTACGAGCAGTACTTC.

The V call is TRBV19, the J call TRBJ1-5, with 7 bases matching TRBD1. Germline V gene sequence: CDR1 LNHDA, CDR2 SQIVND (reference sequence). Germline trimming cut 3 bases from V and 3 bases from J; bases unmatched to any gene: 11. The CDR3 is made up of 17 amino acids. The CDR3 DNA reads as TGTGCCAGTAGTATGGTTAGAGGGGGCTGGGTCAATCAGCCCCAGCATTTT. Protein product: CASSMVRGGWVNQPQHF.

This clone has a handful of counts. The chain is built from TRBV2 and TRBJ1-5; D perhaps matches TRBD1 (6 bases). The CDR3 has 17 residues. V lost 6 bases and J lost 3, with 21 bases in between. Germline CDR1 is SNHLY and CDR2 is FYNNEI. The CDR3 DNA reads as TGTGCCAGCAGCCCTAGGGGTATGGGGGCAGACAATCAGCCCCAGCATTTT. Translating it yields CASSPRGMGADNQPQHF.

The V call is TRBV5-1, the J call TRBJ2-5; 8 nucleotides line up with TRBD1. Germline values: CDR1 SGHRS, CDR2 YFSETQ. Losses at the gene ends were 0 bases for V and 1 base for J; bases not matched to a gene: 5. CDR3 length: 16 residues. The CDR3 DNA is TGCGCCAGCAGCTTGGAGGCCCAGGGGGCCCAAGAGACCCAGTACTTC. It translates to CASSLEAQGAQETQYF.

This clone was observed a few times. CDR3 amino acids: CASRVAGGAADTQYF. In DNA, the CDR3 is TGTGCCAGCAGGGTAGCGGGGGGAGCCGCAGATACGCAGTATTTT. The rearrangement joins TRBV2 to TRBJ2-3; 10 bases align to TRBD2. V lost 6 bases to trimming and J lost 4 bases; unmatched junction nucleotides: 7. Germline assignment: CDR1 SNHLY and CDR2 FYNNEI. CDR3 length equals 15 residues. The whole variable domain, filled in from reference TRBV2 and TRBJ2-3, reads EPEVTQTPSHQVTQMGQEVILRCVPISNHLYFYWYRQILGQKVEFLVSFYNNEISEKSEIFDDQFSVERPDGSNFTLKIRSTKLEDSAMYFCASRVAGGAADTQYFGPGTRLTVL.

This rearrangement joins TRBV7-3 to TRBJ2-2, with 9 bases aligning to TRBD1. With V trimmed by 1 base and J by 7 bases, 7 bases remained unmatched. The CDR3 runs to 16 residues. Per the germline V gene, CDR1 is SGHTA and CDR2 is FQGTGA. CDR3 coding DNA: TGTGCCAGCAGCTTAAACCCGGGACAGGGAAGCGGGGAGCTGTTTTTT. Its translation: CASSLNPGQGSGELFF.

This rearrangement joins TRBV11-2 to TRBJ1-1; possible D gene TRBD1, 5 bases. The CDR3 runs to 17 residues. V lost 4 bases, J lost 3 bases, and 21 bases lay in between. Germline V gene sequence: CDR1 SGHAT, CDR2 FQNNGV. DNA of the CDR3: TGTGCCAGCAGCTCTAATAGCGGAAGGGGCGCGTACACTGAAGCTTTCTTT. As protein: CASSSNSGRGAYTEAFF.

The chain employs TRBV3-1 (or the pseudogene TRBV3-2) and TRBJ1-1; 7 bases line up with TRBD1. CDR1 is LGHDT, CDR2 YNNKEL, per germline (reference sequence). The CDR3 runs 13 residues. Trimming cost V 6 bases and J 4 bases; bases outside gene matches: 5. The CDR3 DNA reads as TGTGCCAGCAGGGCACAGGGGCGCACTGAAGCTTTCTTT. Translation gives CASRAQGRTEAFF.

The chain has TRBV4-3 and TRBJ2-3; D is ambiguous. Trimming left V 0 bases short and J 1 base short, with 5 bases between. This CDR3 contains 14 residues. Germline V gene sequence: CDR1 LGHNA, CDR2 YSLEER. CDR3 sequence (DNA): TGCGCCAGCAGCCAAGAACCAGGCACAGATACGCAGTATTTT. It specifies CASSQEPGTDTQYF.

This chain connects TRBV2 to TRBJ2-1; 8 bases fit TRBD2. The CDR3 runs to 17 residues. Trimming cost V 6 bases and J 7 bases; bases outside gene matches: 17. CDR1 and CDR2 from the germline V gene are SNHLY and FYNNEI. CDR3 in DNA: TGTGCCAGCAGGGAGTACCCAACCGGGACTAGTAGGAATGAGCAGTTCTTC. Its translation is CASREYPTGTSRNEQFF.

The chain combines TRBV29-1 with TRBJ1-4; TRBD1 aligns across 10 bases. V shed 4 bases and J 3 bases; nucleotides not matched to a gene: 2. CDR1 and CDR2 (germline): SQVTM, ANQGSEA. The CDR3 runs to 14 residues. The DNA of the CDR3 is TGCAGCGTTGGACAGGGGGCACCTAATGAAAAACTGTTTTTT. Its protein product is CSVGQGAPNEKLFF. The whole variable domain, remainder taken from reference TRBV29-1 and TRBJ1-4, is SAVISQKPSRDICQRGTSLTIQCQVDSQVTMMFWYRQQPGQSLTLIATANQGSEATYESGFVIDKFPISRPNLTFSTLTVSNMSPEDSSIYLCSVGQGAPNEKLFFGSGTQLSVL.

This chain links TRBV7-9 with TRBJ2-7; TRBD2 matches 8 bases. The CDR3 loop spans 16 amino acids. Germline CDR1 is SEHNR and CDR2 is FQNEAQ (reference sequence). Trimming removed 2 bases from V and 6 bases from J; junction bases left unmatched: 12. CDR3 in amino acids: CASSLRGSGGAAEQYF. The DNA of the CDR3 is TGTGCCAGCAGCTTACGTGGGTCGGGGGGGGCGGCCGAGCAGTACTTC.

The V gene is TRBV12-5, the J gene TRBJ2-2; possible D gene TRBD2, 6 bases. CDR1 and CDR2 (germline): LGHNT, FRNRAP. V lost 5 bases and J 4 bases, leaving 17 bases between the germline ends. The CDR3 is 16 residues long. The CDR3 loop is CASGLGGGASTGELFF. Written as DNA, the CDR3 is TGTGCTAGTGGTCTCGGAGGAGGGGCGAGCACCGGGGAGCTGTTTTTT.

In this sample, this clone turned up a few times. This sequence joins TRBV9 and TRBJ1-2, with D uncertain. CDR3 length: 14 residues. Trimming removed 3 bases at V and 1 base at J, with 10 bases between. Germline CDR1 reads SGDLS; CDR2 reads YYNGEE. For the CDR3, the DNA is TGTGCCAGCAGCGGATCCGAGGGTAACTATGGCTACACCTTC. This translates into CASSGSEGNYGYTF.

The chain links TRBV5-1 to TRBJ2-3, with D tentatively TRBD1 (6 bases). The CDR3 length is 15 residues. Germline loops: CDR1 SGHRS, CDR2 YFSETQ. V was shortened by 5 bases and J by 3 bases, with 16 bases between the two germline ends. The CDR3 spells CASRSPGHGTDTQYF. CDR3 nucleotides: TGCGCCAGCAGGTCTCCGGGACACGGTACAGATACGCAGTATTTT.

V and J are TRBV18 and TRBJ2-1, with D possibly TRBD1 on 5 matching bases. With 3 bases removed from V and 7 bases from J, the gap between germline ends came to 16 bases. The germline CDR1 and CDR2 sequences are KGHSH and LQKENI. The CDR3 runs 15 residues. CDR3 protein: CASSPGVGQGNEQFF. CDR3 bases: TGTGCCAGCTCACCCGGAGTTGGGCAGGGTAATGAGCAGTTCTTC.

The genes are TRBV4-2 and TRBJ2-5; 8 bases line up with TRBD1. CDR1 is LGHNA and CDR2 is YNFKEQ in the germline V gene. This CDR3 is built from 14 residues. The trim removed 1 base at V and 3 bases at J, leaving 1 base unmatched. CDR3 in amino acids: CASSQVDREETQYF. In DNA, the CDR3 is TGTGCCAGCAGCCAAGTGGACAGGGAAGAGACCCAGTACTTC.

This chain connects TRBV7-2 to TRBJ2-2; TRBD2 aligns across 7 bases. In germline, CDR1 is SGHTA, CDR2 FQGNSA. The CDR3 is made up of 15 amino acids. V dropped 6 bases and J dropped 3; count of bases not matched to a gene: 7. The CDR3 protein is CASRPTGGYTGELFF. The CDR3, as DNA: TGTGCCAGCAGACCGACGGGGGGATACACCGGGGAGCTGTTTTTT.

The rearrangement links TRBV6-5 to TRBJ2-7; D is perhaps TRBD2 (6 bases). The germline V gene has CDR1 MNHEY and CDR2 SVGAGI. Trimming left V 3 bases short and J 1 base short, with 16 bases between. CDR3 length: 16 residues. This chain's CDR3 is CASSYSGSVLSYEQYF. The CDR3 nucleotides are TGTGCCAGCAGTTATAGCGGCTCAGTTCTGTCCTACGAGCAGTACTTC.

V is TRBV4-1 and J is TRBJ1-2, with a tentative D call TRBD1 (6 bases). V was trimmed by 0 bases and J by 4 bases, leaving 12 bases between them. CDR1 MGHRA and CDR2 YSYEKL come from the germline V gene. CDR3 length: 15 residues. CDR3 region: CASSQDKGGGYGYTF. In DNA form, the CDR3 reads TGCGCCAGCAGCCAAGATAAAGGGGGGGGCTATGGCTACACCTTC.

The V call is TRBV6-5, the J call TRBJ2-7, with 9 bases identical to TRBD2. The CDR3 length is 13 residues. With 8 bases clipped from V and 1 base from J, the junction kept 3 bases outside the gene matches. Germline V lookup: CDR1 MNHEY, CDR2 SVGAGI. The CDR3 coding sequence is TGTGCCAGCCAGCGGGGGGAATCCTACGAGCAGTACTTC. Its protein is CASQRGESYEQYF.

The chain employs TRBV7-9 and TRBJ1-2, with D perhaps matching TRBD1 (5 bases). From germline, CDR1 is SEHNR and CDR2 FQNEAQ (reference sequence). This CDR3 is 15 amino acids long. V dropped 5 bases and J dropped 0 bases, with 13 bases sitting between them. The CDR3 DNA sequence: TGTGCCAGCAGCCCGGGCGGGGGGGCTAACTATGGCTACACCTTC. Translating gives CASSPGGGANYGYTF. Looking up the rest from reference TRBV7-9 and TRBJ1-2 gives the full variable domain: DTGVSQNPRHKITKRGQNVTFRCDPISEHNRLYWYRQTLGQGPEFLTYFQNEAQLEKSRLLSDRFSAERPKGSFSTLEIQRTEQGDSAMYLCASSPGGGANYGYTFGSGTRLTVV.